This TCR beta chain comes out of a study of OX40 agonist ivuxolimab in advanced cancers. Study at large: The patients got ivuxolimab, which is an agonistic anti-OX40 (CD134) antibody. Those enrolled were 82.7% male, with a mean age of around 55 years and ages from roughly 20 to 90.

Whole-study results and caveats: Compared with others, partial responders at 0.1-3.0 mg/kg displayed clonal expansion among the lowest. CD8+ T cells averaged more expanded clones than CD4+.

This clone was found a few times. Its antigen is not identified. Some clones are missing from TCRdb's copy, which holds only in-frame ones; the method was immunoSEQ multiplex PCR. There are about 69,000 clones in the sample; about nine tenths occur only once, and 0.25% to 0.3% lies in the top ten. The CDR3 sequence is 16 residues long. The junction had 6 bases not matched to a gene; V was cut back by 0 bases and J by 6 bases. Germline CDR1 WNHNN, CDR2 SYGVQD (reference sequence). This TCR was recovered from an adult with an advanced solid tumor such as melanoma, head and neck, liver or kidney cancer. V usage is TRBV10-1 and J usage is TRBJ2-1; TRBD2 aligns across 9 bases. The sample was CD4+ or CD8+ T cells sorted from blood, taken in a trial of the OX40 agonist ivuxolimab. The CDR3 here is CASSESTLAGTNEQFF. Here the CDR3 DNA reads TGCGCCAGCAGTGAGTCGACTCTAGCGGGAACCAATGAGCAGTTCTTC.